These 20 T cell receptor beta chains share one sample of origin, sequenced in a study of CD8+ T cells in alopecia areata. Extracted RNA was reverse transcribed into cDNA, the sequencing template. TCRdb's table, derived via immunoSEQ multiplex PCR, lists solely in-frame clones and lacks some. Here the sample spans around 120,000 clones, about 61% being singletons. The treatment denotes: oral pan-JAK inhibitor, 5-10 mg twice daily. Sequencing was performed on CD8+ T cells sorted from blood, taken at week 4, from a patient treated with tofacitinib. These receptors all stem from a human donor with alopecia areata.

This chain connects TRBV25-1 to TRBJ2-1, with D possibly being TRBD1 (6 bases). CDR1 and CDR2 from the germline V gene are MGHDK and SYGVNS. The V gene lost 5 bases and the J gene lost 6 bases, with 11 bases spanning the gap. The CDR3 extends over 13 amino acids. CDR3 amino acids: CASSQQGSNEQFF. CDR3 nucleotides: TGTGCCAGCAGTCAACAGGGTTCCAATGAGCAGTTCTTC. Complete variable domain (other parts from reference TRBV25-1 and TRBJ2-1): EADIYQTPRYLVIGTGKKITLECSQTMGHDKMYWYQQDPGMELHLIHYSYGVNSTEKGDLSSESTVSRIRTEHFPLTLESARPSHTSQYLCASSQQGSNEQFFGPGTRLTVL.

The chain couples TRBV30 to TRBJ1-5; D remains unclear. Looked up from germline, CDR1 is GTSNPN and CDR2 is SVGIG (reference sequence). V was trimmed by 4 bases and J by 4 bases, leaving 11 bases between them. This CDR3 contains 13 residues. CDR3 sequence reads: CAWTSKRNQPQHF. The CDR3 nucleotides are TGTGCCTGGACATCTAAGAGAAATCAGCCCCAGCATTTT.

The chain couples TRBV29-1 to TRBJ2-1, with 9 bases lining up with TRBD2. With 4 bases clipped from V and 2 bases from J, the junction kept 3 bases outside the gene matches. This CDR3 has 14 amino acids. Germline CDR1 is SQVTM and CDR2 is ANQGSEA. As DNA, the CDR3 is TGCAGCGTTGGCGGGGGGGCCCCCTACAATGAGCAGTTCTTC. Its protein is CSVGGGAPYNEQFF.

CDR3 sequence: CASILRGDTQYF. In nucleotides, the CDR3 is TGTGCCAGCATCCTCAGGGGCGATACGCAGTATTTT. The genes are TRBV7-9 and TRBJ2-3; D perhaps matches TRBD1 (6 bases). The germline V gene has CDR1 SEHNR and CDR2 FQNEAQ (reference sequence). CDR3 length: 12 residues. With 7 bases removed from V and 6 bases from J, the gap between germline ends came to 11 bases.

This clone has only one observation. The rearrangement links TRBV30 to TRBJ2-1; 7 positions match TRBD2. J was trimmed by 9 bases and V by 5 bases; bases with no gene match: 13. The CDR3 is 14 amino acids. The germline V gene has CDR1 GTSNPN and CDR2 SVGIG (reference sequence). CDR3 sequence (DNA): TGTGCCTGGGGAGCGGGGACCACTAACAGTGAGCAGTTCTTC. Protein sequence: CAWGAGTTNSEQFF.

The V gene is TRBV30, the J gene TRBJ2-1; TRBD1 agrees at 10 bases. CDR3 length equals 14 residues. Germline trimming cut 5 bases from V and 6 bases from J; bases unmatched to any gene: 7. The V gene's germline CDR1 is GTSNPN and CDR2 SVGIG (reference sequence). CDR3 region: CAWGPGTGANEQFF. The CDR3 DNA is TGTGCCTGGGGTCCCGGGACAGGGGCCAATGAGCAGTTCTTC.

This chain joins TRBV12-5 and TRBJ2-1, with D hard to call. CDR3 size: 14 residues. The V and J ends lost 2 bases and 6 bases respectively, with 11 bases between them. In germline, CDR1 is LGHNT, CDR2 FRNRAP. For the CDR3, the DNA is TGTGCTAGTGGTTTGACTTCGGGCCCCAATGAGCAGTTCTTC. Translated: CASGLTSGPNEQFF.

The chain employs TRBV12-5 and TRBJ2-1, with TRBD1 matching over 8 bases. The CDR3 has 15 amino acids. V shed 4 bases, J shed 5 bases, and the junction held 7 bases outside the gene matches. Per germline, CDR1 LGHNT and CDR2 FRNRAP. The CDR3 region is CASGWTGSENNEQFF. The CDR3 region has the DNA TGTGCTAGTGGTTGGACAGGGTCAGAGAACAATGAGCAGTTCTTC.

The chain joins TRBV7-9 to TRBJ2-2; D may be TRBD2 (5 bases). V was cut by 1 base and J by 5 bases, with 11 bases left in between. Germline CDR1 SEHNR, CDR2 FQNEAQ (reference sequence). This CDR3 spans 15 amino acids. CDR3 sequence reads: CASSLVSEGTGELFF. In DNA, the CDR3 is TGTGCCAGCAGCTTAGTTTCCGAGGGAACCGGGGAGCTGTTTTTT.

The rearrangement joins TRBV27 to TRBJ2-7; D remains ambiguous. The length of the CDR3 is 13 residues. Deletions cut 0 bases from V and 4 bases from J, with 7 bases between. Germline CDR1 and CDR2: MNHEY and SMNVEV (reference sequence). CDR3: CASSLSGQYEQYF. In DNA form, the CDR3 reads TGTGCCAGCAGTTTATCGGGTCAGTACGAGCAGTACTTC.

The CDR3 DNA reads as TGCGCCAGCAGCCAAGACAGGGATGGGAACACTGAAGCTTTCTTT. Translated, it gives CASSQDRDGNTEAFF. The chain carries TRBV4-3 and TRBJ1-1; maybe TRBD1 (5 bases). Trimming took off 0 bases at V and 1 base at J, with 9 bases between the two ends. Per germline, CDR1 LGHNA and CDR2 YSLEER. This CDR3 has 15 residues.

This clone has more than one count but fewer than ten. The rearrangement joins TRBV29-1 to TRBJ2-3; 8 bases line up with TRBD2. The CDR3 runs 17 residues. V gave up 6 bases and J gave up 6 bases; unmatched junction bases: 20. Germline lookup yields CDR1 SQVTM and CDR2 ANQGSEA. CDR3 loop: CSVSPAGLAFTLDTQYF. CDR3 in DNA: TGCAGCGTGTCCCCGGCTGGACTAGCCTTCACATTGGATACGCAGTATTTT.

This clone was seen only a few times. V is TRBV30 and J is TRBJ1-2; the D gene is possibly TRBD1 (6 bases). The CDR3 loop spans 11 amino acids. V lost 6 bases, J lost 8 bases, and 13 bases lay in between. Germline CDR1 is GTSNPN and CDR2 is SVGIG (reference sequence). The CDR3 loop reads CACPTGIGYTF. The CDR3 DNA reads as TGTGCCTGTCCAACAGGGATCGGCTACACCTTC.

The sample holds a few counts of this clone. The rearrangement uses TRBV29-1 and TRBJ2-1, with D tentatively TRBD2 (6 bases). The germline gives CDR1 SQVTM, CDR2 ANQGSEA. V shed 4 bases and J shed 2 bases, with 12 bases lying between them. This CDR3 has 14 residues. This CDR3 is CSVGDSQAYNEQFF. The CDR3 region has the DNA TGCAGCGTTGGGGACTCACAGGCCTACAATGAGCAGTTCTTC.

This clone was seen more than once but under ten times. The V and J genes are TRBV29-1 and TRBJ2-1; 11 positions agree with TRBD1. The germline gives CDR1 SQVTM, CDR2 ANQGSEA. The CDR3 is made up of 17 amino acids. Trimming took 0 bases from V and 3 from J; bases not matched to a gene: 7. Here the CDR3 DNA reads TGCAGCGTTGAAGAATATGAGGACAGGGGGCTCTACAATGAGCAGTTCTTC. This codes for CSVEEYEDRGLYNEQFF.

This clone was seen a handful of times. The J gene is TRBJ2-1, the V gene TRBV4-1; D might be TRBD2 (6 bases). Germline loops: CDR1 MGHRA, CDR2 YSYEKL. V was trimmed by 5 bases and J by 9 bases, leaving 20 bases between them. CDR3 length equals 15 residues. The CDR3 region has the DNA TGCGCCAGCAGCTCTCAAGGGTCCCTAGCGCCTGAGCAGTTCTTC. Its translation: CASSSQGSLAPEQFF.

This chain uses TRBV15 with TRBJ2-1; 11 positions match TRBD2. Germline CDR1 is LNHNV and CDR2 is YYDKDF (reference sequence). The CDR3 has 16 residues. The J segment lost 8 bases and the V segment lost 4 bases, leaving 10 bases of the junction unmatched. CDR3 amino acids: CATSTSQTSGVYEQFF. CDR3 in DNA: TGTGCCACCAGCACCTCACAGACTAGCGGGGTCTATGAGCAGTTCTTC.

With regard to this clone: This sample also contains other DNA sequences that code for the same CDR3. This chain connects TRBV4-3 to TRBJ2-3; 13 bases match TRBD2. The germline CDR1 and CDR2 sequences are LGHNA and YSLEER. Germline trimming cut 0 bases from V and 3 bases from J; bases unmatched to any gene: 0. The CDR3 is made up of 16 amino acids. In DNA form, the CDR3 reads TGCGCCAGCAGCCAAGAACTAGCGGGGGGGACAGATACGCAGTATTTT. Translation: CASSQELAGGTDTQYF.

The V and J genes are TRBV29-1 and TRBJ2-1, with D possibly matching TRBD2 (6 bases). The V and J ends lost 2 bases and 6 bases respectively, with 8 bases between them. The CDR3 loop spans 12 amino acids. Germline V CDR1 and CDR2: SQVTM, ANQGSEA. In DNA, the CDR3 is TGCAGCGTTGAACCGGAGGGCAATGAGCAGTTCTTC. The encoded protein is CSVEPEGNEQFF.

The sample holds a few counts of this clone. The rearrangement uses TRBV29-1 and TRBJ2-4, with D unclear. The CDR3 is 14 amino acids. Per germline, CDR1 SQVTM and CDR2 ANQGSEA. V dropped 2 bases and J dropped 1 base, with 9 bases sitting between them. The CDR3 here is CSVELGRAKNIQYF. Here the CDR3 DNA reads TGCAGCGTTGAACTCGGCCGGGCCAAAAACATTCAGTACTTC.